These T cell receptor beta chains were read from a single sample in a study of Graves' ophthalmopathy and Graves' hyperthyroidism. TCRdb re-derived calls from the multiplex PCR reads in MiXCR, one entry per CDR3 protein. Here the sample spans a few hundred thousand distinct CDR3 sequences, 35% to 40% being singletons. The specimen was peripheral blood or thyroid tissue (not recorded which). These receptors all stem from an adult man with Graves' hyperthyroidism. Each CDR3 is given with its conserved first and last residue. Fields, in order: CDR3 protein, CDR3 DNA, clone size, D gene, V gene, J gene, CDR3 length. D genes are given only for firm matches. Size is omitted from some rows. Given values are once, few, many or a class for expanded clones.

CASSFLAATYEQYF	TGTGCCAGCAGTTTCCTAGCGGCTACCTACGAGCAGTACTTC	many	TRBD2	TRBV12-3/TRBV12-4	TRBJ2-7	14
CASSPGLAGRNEQFF	TGTGCTAGCAGCCCAGGACTAGCGGGGAGAAATGAGCAGTTCTTC	NA	TRBD2	TRBV7-7	TRBJ2-1	15
CASSFGTGAGANVLTF	TGTGCCAGCAGTTTTGGGACAGGGGCTGGGGCCAACGTCCTGACTTTC	few	TRBD1	TRBV12-3/TRBV12-4	TRBJ2-6	16
CASSLSTSRETQYF	TGTGCCAGCAGCCTCTCGACTAGCAGGGAGACCCAGTACTTC	many	TRBD2	TRBV7-2	TRBJ2-5	14
CASSYFTGGASFF	TGTGCCAGCAGTTATTTTACAGGGGGCGCTTCTTTCTTT	NA	TRBD1	TRBV10-2	TRBJ1-1	13
CSVEEGSGSDEQFF	TGCAGCGTTGAAGAGGGTAGTGGGAGCGATGAGCAGTTCTTC	NA	NA	TRBV29-1	TRBJ2-1	14
CASSLFGSGGTGELFF	TGTGCCAGCAGCTTATTTGGCAGTGGGGGGACCGGGGAGCTGTTTTTT	many	NA	TRBV7-8	TRBJ2-2	16
CASKSGNAGKETQYF	TGCGCCAGCAAGAGTGGAAACGCGGGAAAAGAGACCCAGTACTTC	NA	NA	TRBV5-1	TRBJ2-5	15
CASRPTGGNSPLHF	TGTGCCAGCAGACCCACAGGGGGTAATTCACCCCTCCACTTT	many	TRBD1	TRBV25-1	TRBJ1-6	14
CASTMNRRGTEAFF	TGTGCCAGCACCATGAACAGGAGGGGGACTGAAGCTTTCTTT	many	NA	TRBV11-2	TRBJ1-1	14
CSAGSGGYNEQFF	TGCAGTGCTGGATCCGGGGGCTACAATGAGCAGTTCTTC	NA	NA	TRBV20-1	TRBJ2-1	13
CASSLTGEGYTF	TGTGCCAGCAGCCTGACAGGGGAGGGCTACACCTTC	NA	TRBD1	TRBV6-6	TRBJ1-2	12
CASSPPRQVLSGYTF	TGTGCCAGTAGTCCTCCAAGACAGGTGCTGAGTGGCTACACCTTC	many	NA	TRBV19	TRBJ1-2	15
CASSFSRLGLDERYF	TGTGCCAGCAGCTTTTCGCGACTAGGCCTGGACGAGCGGTACTTC	NA	NA	TRBV2	TRBJ2-7	15
CASSAPGRNEQFF	TGTGCCAGCAGCGCCCCGGGACGAAATGAGCAGTTCTTC	NA	NA	TRBV9	TRBJ2-1	13
CASSLLEGVNTEAFF	TGTGCCAGCAGCTTATTGGAGGGTGTGAACACTGAAGCTTTCTTT	few	NA	TRBV7-9	TRBJ1-1	15
CASAKGTRGYTF	TGTGCCAGCGCAAAGGGCACGCGTGGCTACACCTTC	NA	NA	TRBV25-1	TRBJ1-2	12
CASRGTHSGNQPQHF	TGTGCCAGCAGAGGGACACATTCTGGGAATCAGCCCCAGCATTTT	many	NA	TRBV2	TRBJ1-5	15
CASRASPGANVLTF	TGTGCCAGCAGGGCGAGCCCCGGGGCCAACGTCCTGACTTTC	NA	NA	TRBV2	TRBJ2-6	14
CASSNTLGQGIFSPPYEQYF	TGTGCCAGCAGCAACACCCTAGGACAGGGGATTTTTTCCCCCCCCTACGAGCAGTACTTC	many	TRBD1	TRBV2	TRBJ2-7	20
CASSELTSPHNEQFF	TGTGCCAGCAGTGAATTAACTAGCCCCCACAATGAGCAGTTCTTC	once	NA	TRBV25-1	TRBJ2-1	15
CASSRHLTAFNEKLFF	TGTGCCAGCAGCCGGCATCTAACCGCCTTTAATGAAAAACTGTTTTTT	NA	NA	TRBV10-3	TRBJ1-4	16
CASRQEAGGDNEQFF	TGTGCCAGCAGACAGGAAGCGGGGGGGGACAATGAGCAGTTCTTC	few	TRBD2	TRBV2	TRBJ2-1	15
CATSSDPWQRPQHF	TGTGCCACCAGCAGTGATCCATGGCAGCGGCCCCAGCATTTT	NA	NA	TRBV15	TRBJ1-5	14